Shown below are 5 T cell receptor beta chains from a single sample sequenced in a study of blood T cell repertoires in COVID-19. The method was immunoSEQ multiplex PCR; TCRdb's version includes in-frame clones alone and lacks a portion of them. The repertoire holds approximately 280,000 clones, with more than 75% as singletons. The sequenced sample consisted of peripheral blood. The receptors were gathered from a woman younger than 45 who had recovered from COVID-19.

This chain uses TRBV24-1 with TRBJ2-1; TRBD2 matches 9 bases. CDR1 KGHDR and CDR2 SFDVKD come from the germline V gene. V shed 9 bases and J 9 bases; nucleotides not matched to a gene: 14. The CDR3 has 15 amino acids. The CDR3 nucleotides read TGTGCCACCGGAGGGTTTAGCGGGAGCAGATCTGAGCAGTTCTTC. It yields the protein CATGGFSGSRSEQFF.

The chain employs TRBV5-5 and TRBJ2-5, with D unresolved. CDR3 length equals 12 residues. Per germline, CDR1 SGHKS and CDR2 YYEKEE (reference sequence). V dropped 4 bases and J dropped 0 bases, with 4 bases sitting between them. The CDR3: CASSPDQETQYF. For the CDR3, the DNA is TGTGCCAGCAGCCCTGACCAAGAGACCCAGTACTTC.

The J gene is TRBJ2-7, the V gene TRBV27; 12 positions agree with TRBD2. The V segment lost 3 bases and the J segment 7 bases; nucleotides outside the gene matches: 4. CDR1 and CDR2 (germline): MNHEY, SMNVEV (reference sequence). The CDR3 sequence is 14 residues long. The CDR3 here is CASSFSSGRGEQYF. The DNA of the CDR3 is TGTGCCAGCAGTTTCTCTAGCGGGAGGGGGGAGCAGTACTTC.

The chain links TRBV4-1 to TRBJ1-1; tentative D call: TRBD1 (6 bases). The V end lost 0 bases, the J end lost 2 bases, and 13 bases lay between the germline ends. Germline V gene lookup returns CDR1 MGHRA and CDR2 YSYEKL. This CDR3 is 16 amino acids long. The CDR3 DNA follows: TGCGCCAGCAGCCAAGAACCTCGGGGGGCTAACACTGAAGCTTTCTTT. Encoded protein: CASSQEPRGANTEAFF.

The chain couples TRBV28 to TRBJ2-2, with TRBD1 identical over 7 bases. The length of the CDR3 is 16 residues. V dropped 6 bases and J dropped 4; count of bases not matched to a gene: 11. CDR1 is MDHEN, CDR2 SYDVKM, per germline. The CDR3 loop reads CASRKPGQLFTGELFF. CDR3 nucleotides: TGTGCCAGCAGAAAACCGGGACAGTTATTCACCGGGGAGCTGTTTTTT. Filled out from reference TRBV28 and TRBJ2-2, the complete variable domain reads DVKVTQSSRYLVKRTGEKVFLECVQDMDHENMFWYRQDPGLGLRLIYFSYDVKMKEKGDIPEGYSVSREKKERFSLILESASTNQTSMYLCASRKPGQLFTGELFFGEGSRLTVL.